This TCR beta chain was identified in a study of OX40 agonist ivuxolimab in advanced cancers. Overall study findings and caveats: Clonal expansion among partial responders at 0.1-3.0 mg/kg ranked near the lowest. Some nonresponders additionally presented with little normalized T-cell clonal expansion. Antigen specificity of clonally expanded peripheral T cells was not established.

Patients were ineligible given autoimmune disease history or systemic immunosuppression. Worth noting for this clone: Antigen unknown.

TCRdb's table, derived via immunoSEQ multiplex PCR, lists solely in-frame clones and lacks some. The table lists tens of thousands of clones, 70% to 90% of them singletons, with 5.2% in the top ten. Trimming pared 0 bases from V and 6 bases from J, leaving 6 bases between. Germline values: CDR1 LGHNA, CDR2 YSLEER. The length of the CDR3 is 14 residues. The sequence was obtained from an adult with an advanced solid tumor such as melanoma, head and neck, liver or kidney cancer. V and J are TRBV4-3 and TRBJ1-6; D is uncertain. Source: CD4+ or CD8+ T cells sorted from blood, taken in a trial of the OX40 agonist ivuxolimab. Here the CDR3 DNA reads TGCGCCAGCAGCCAAGAAGGGAGTAATTCACCCCTCCACTTT. Translation gives CASSQEGSNSPLHF.